Sequencing of this T cell receptor beta chain was carried out in a study of blood T cell repertoires in COVID-19. Background on the study: Material from acute and convalescent COVID-19 was sourced from the United States, Italy and Spain. PBMCs, B-cell-depleted T cells, or T cells were the source of the cDNA or gDNA that made up the material.

In the authors' methods: Amplified reference gene primers provided the basis for estimating nucleated cell counts. TCRdb's table, derived via immunoSEQ multiplex PCR, lists solely in-frame clones and lacks some. V and J calls and clone size are as listed in that table; D and trimming were resolved from the DNA. The sample consists of hundreds of thousands of clones, 85% of them appearing once. The CDR3 covers 14 residues. CDR1 and CDR2 (germline): SNHLY, FYNNEI. V lost 8 bases to trimming and J lost 8 bases; unmatched junction nucleotides: 7. A few counts support this clone. The chain employs TRBV2 and TRBJ1-6, with 9 bases matching TRBD1. The specimen was peripheral blood. The receptor's source is a woman between 18 and 29 years old with acute or convalescent COVID-19. CDR3 in DNA: TGTGCCAGCGGCGGGACAGGGCGGGATTCACCCCTCCACTTT. It is translated as CASGGTGRDSPLHF.